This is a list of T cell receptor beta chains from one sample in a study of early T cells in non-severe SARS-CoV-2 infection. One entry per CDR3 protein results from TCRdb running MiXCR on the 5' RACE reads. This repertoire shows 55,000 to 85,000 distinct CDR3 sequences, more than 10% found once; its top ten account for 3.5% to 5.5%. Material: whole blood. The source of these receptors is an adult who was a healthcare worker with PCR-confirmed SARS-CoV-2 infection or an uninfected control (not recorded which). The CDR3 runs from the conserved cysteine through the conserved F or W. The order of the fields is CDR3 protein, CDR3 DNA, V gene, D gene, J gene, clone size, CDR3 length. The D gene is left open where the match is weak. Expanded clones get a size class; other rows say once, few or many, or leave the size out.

CASSQNSDRGDEQYF | TGCGCCAGCAGCCAAAACTCCGACCGAGGAGACGAGCAGTACTTC | TRBV4-1 | . | TRBJ2-7 | . | 15
CASSPTYTEAFF | TGTGCCAGCTCACCGACGTACACTGAAGCTTTCTTT | TRBV18 | . | TRBJ1-1 | . | 12
CSVVVELAGNQPQHF | TGCAGCGTTGTCGTCGAGCTGGCGGGCAATCAGCCCCAGCATTTT | TRBV29-1 | . | TRBJ1-5 | . | 15
CASSQVLAGVITDTQYF | TGCGCCAGCAGCCAGGTACTAGCGGGAGTGATCACAGATACGCAGTATTTT | TRBV4-1 | TRBD2 | TRBJ2-3 | many | 17
CASSRLAFTYNEQFF | TGTGCCAGCAGTCGACTAGCGTTCACCTACAATGAGCAGTTCTTC | TRBV14 | TRBD2 | TRBJ2-1 | many | 15
CASQDRGEPQHF | TGCGCCAGCCAGGACAGGGGGGAGCCCCAGCATTTT | TRBV10-2 | TRBD1 | TRBJ1-5 | few | 12
CSASDQLLHGNTIYF | TGCAGTGCTAGTGACCAGCTCCTGCATGGAAACACCATATATTTT | TRBV20-1 | . | TRBJ1-3 | few | 15
CASSTVGLGSSWGYEKLFF | TGTGCCAGTAGTACCGTCGGCTTGGGGTCCTCCTGGGGGTATGAAAAACTGTTTTTT | TRBV19 | . | TRBJ1-4 | many | 19
CAWSTGTGGYEQYF | TGTGCCTGGAGTACCGGGACAGGGGGATACGAGCAGTACTTC | TRBV30 | TRBD1 | TRBJ2-7 | few | 14
CATSDLGGEQFF | TGTGCCACCAGTGATTTGGGCGGGGAGCAGTTCTTC | TRBV24-1 | . | TRBJ2-1 | . | 12
CASSMIDGFYGYTF | TGTGCCAGTAGTATGATCGACGGGTTCTATGGCTACACCTTC | TRBV19 | . | TRBJ1-2 | few | 14
CASSLGAGTAAGANVLTF | TGTGCCAGCAGCTTAGGAGCAGGGACGGCCGCTGGGGCCAACGTCCTGACTTTC | TRBV5-5 | . | TRBJ2-6 | few | 18
CASSLNSGTDTQYF | TGTGCCAGCAGCTTGAATAGTGGTACAGATACGCAGTATTTT | TRBV11-2 | . | TRBJ2-3 | . | 14
CASGRPPGTEAFF | TGTGCTAGTGGTAGACCCCCTGGGACTGAAGCTTTCTTT | TRBV12-5 | . | TRBJ1-1 | . | 13
CAWSRARGRFVTGELFF | TGTGCCTGGAGTAGGGCCAGGGGGCGTTTTGTCACCGGGGAGCTGTTTTTT | TRBV30 | TRBD1 | TRBJ2-2 | . | 17
CASSLWLGGSYEQYF | TGTGCCAGCAGTTTATGGTTGGGCGGGAGCTACGAGCAGTACTTC | TRBV12-3/TRBV12-4 | TRBD2 | TRBJ2-7 | . | 15
CASSLGDSLNTEAFF | TGTGCCAGCAGTTTAGGGGACAGTTTGAACACTGAAGCTTTCTTT | TRBV28 | TRBD1 | TRBJ1-1 | many | 15
CASSDQGHYYNEQFF | TGCGCCAGCAGTGACCAGGGGCACTACTACAATGAGCAGTTCTTC | TRBV10-2 | . | TRBJ2-1 | . | 15
CASRRGRGGELFF | TGTGCCAGCAGGCGGGGACGGGGCGGGGAGCTGTTTTTT | TRBV6-5 | . | TRBJ2-2 | few | 13
CASSLFGDNEQFF | TGTGCCAGCAGTTTATTTGGCGACAATGAGCAGTTCTTC | TRBV28 | . | TRBJ2-1 | many | 13
CASSSFDSYQETQYF | TGTGCCAGCAGCTCCTTTGACAGCTACCAAGAGACCCAGTACTTC | TRBV11-3 | . | TRBJ2-5 | many | 15
CASRGQGANEQFF | TGTGCCAGCAGGGGACAGGGGGCTAATGAGCAGTTCTTC | TRBV25-1 | TRBD1 | TRBJ2-1 | . | 13
CASREGTSYEQYF | TGTGCCAGCAGGGAGGGAACCTCCTACGAGCAGTACTTC | TRBV11-2 | . | TRBJ2-7 | many | 13
CASTGVLYEQYF | TGTGCCTCGACGGGGGTTCTTTACGAGCAGTACTTC | TRBV11-2 | . | TRBJ2-7 | many | 12
CSARDRERAGELFF | TGCAGTGCTAGAGATCGGGAGAGGGCCGGGGAGCTGTTTTTT | TRBV20-1 | . | TRBJ2-2 | . | 14
CAISAGGRGYTF | TGTGCCATCAGTGCAGGGGGCCGCGGCTACACCTTC | TRBV10-3 | TRBD1 | TRBJ1-2 | few | 12
CASSSRGKGTDTQYF | TGTGCCAGCAGCTCGCGGGGTAAGGGCACAGATACGCAGTATTTT | TRBV7-9 | . | TRBJ2-3 | many | 15
CASRATGRINYGYTF | TGTGCCAGCAGAGCTACAGGACGGATTAACTATGGCTACACCTTC | TRBV27 | . | TRBJ1-2 | . | 15
CASSDRAYSYEQYF | TGTGCCAGCAGTGACAGGGCCTACTCCTACGAGCAGTACTTC | TRBV6-5 | TRBD1 | TRBJ2-7 | many | 14
CASSERGSMSTDTQYF | TGTGCCAGCAGCGAACGAGGCAGTATGAGTACAGATACGCAGTATTTT | TRBV9 | . | TRBJ2-3 | few | 16
CASSRSAGRANEKLFF | TGTGCCAGCTCCCGTTCGGCTGGGAGGGCTAATGAAAAACTGTTTTTT | TRBV18 | . | TRBJ1-4 | . | 16
CASSLSSRTWWSEQFF | TGTGCCAGCAGTTTATCATCTAGGACTTGGTGGAGTGAGCAGTTCTTC | TRBV27 | . | TRBJ2-1 | . | 16
CASRQSRTIYF | TGTGCCAGCAGACAGTCTCGAACCATATATTTT | TRBV6-5 | . | TRBJ1-3 | few | 11
CASSLGDRGSYEQYF | TGTGCCAGCAGCTTAGGGGACAGGGGCTCCTACGAGCAGTACTTC | TRBV11-2 | TRBD1 | TRBJ2-7 | few | 15
CASSLGLAGAEQFF | TGTGCCAGCAGCTTAGGGCTAGCGGGGGCTGAGCAGTTCTTC | TRBV11-3 | TRBD2 | TRBJ2-1 | many | 14
CASTDPLRINQPQHF | TGTGCCAGCACTGACCCCCTCCGTATCAATCAGCCCCAGCATTTT | TRBV2 | . | TRBJ1-5 | . | 15
CASSLNQGSIAPLHF | TGTGCCAGCAGCTTAAATCAGGGAAGTATTGCACCCCTCCACTTT | TRBV7-6 | . | TRBJ1-6 | few | 15
CAGSRGAPNTGELFF | TGTGCCGGAAGCCGGGGGGCCCCTAACACCGGGGAGCTGTTTTTT | TRBV7-9 | . | TRBJ2-2 | many | 15
CASSGTGTQPQHF | TGTGCCAGCAGTGGGACAGGGACTCAGCCCCAGCATTTT | TRBV12-3/TRBV12-4 | TRBD1 | TRBJ1-5 | few | 13
CASRGPGHLPTDTQYF | TGTGCCAGCAGAGGTCCGGGACACCTTCCCACAGATACGCAGTATTTT | TRBV6-1 | . | TRBJ2-3 | . | 16
CASRPGQGSEQYF | TGCGCCAGCAGGCCGGGACAGGGGAGCGAGCAGTACTTC | TRBV5-1 | TRBD1 | TRBJ2-7 | few | 13
CASSRGPSYNEQFF | TGTGCCAGCAGCAGGGGTCCTTCCTACAATGAGCAGTTCTTC | TRBV2 | . | TRBJ2-1 | many | 14
CASSFSGATDTQYF | TGCGCCAGCAGCTTTTCTGGAGCGACAGATACGCAGTATTTT | TRBV5-1 | . | TRBJ2-3 | many | 14